A single T cell receptor beta chain is shown here with its context. What antigen it recognizes has not been identified. Within one base of it there is no much larger clone, and no base qualities were kept. This sample stems from a study of CD8+CD57+ T cells in acquired aplastic anemia (dated by TCRdb to between 2017 and 2018). Context from the whole study: On average, sorted CD4+ and CD8+ cells yielded 3.2 ug of extracted DNA, with a range of roughly 0.17 to 27.4 ug. CD8+CD57+ expansion was defined as frequency above the mean frequency observed in healthy subjects.

Flow cytometry had shown CD8+CD57+ cell expansion in the patients selected for sequencing. Every patient had a diagnosis of severe acquired aplastic anemia based on International Study of Aplastic Anemia and Agranulocytosis and Camitta criteria. No therapy had been received by the patients at the time of blood sampling. In the study, sorted CD4+ and CD8+ blood T cells from patients with severe aplastic anemia and from healthy subjects underwent deep sequencing of TCR repertoires. In the USA, patient enrollment took place under clinicaltrials.gov protocols 00001620, 01623167, 00001397, 00071045, 00081523 and 00961064. Ficoll-Paque density gradient centrifugation was used to isolate peripheral blood mononuclear cells. Before DNA extraction, CD4+ and CD8+ T cells were sorted by FACS or by magnetic beads. Profiling of TCR beta VDJ combinations and CDR3 sequences used genomic DNA as the template. An Illumina HiSeq 2000 was the platform used for TCR repertoire sequencing. The study's processing was this. TRBV/TRBJ rearrangement plots, CDR3 size and DJ length profiles, and Simpson's diversity index were used to assess repertoires. Whichever DNA sequence was most abundant in the deep sequencing data was defined as the immunodominant clone. CDR3 amino acid sequences were screened for sharing across subjects and were compared with published repertoires and the VDJdb database. The raw public reads went through TCRdb reprocessing: fastp at Q25, MiXCR clone calling, in-frame beta chains kept. Entries are consolidated by CDR3 protein sequence, retaining the most common genes and DNA. TCRdb assigned the V and J calls; the authors' analysis was not used. Here the sample has roughly 180,000 distinct CDR3 sequences; roughly three fifths occur a single time. The ten largest make up under 45% of the sample.

From the cysteine up to the phenylalanine, the CDR3 has a length of 11 residues. Only CDR3 DNA remains: 33 bases, in frame from the first base. CDR1 and CDR2 are drawn from the germline V gene: MNHEY, SVGAGI. Here V drops 6 bases and J drops 13 bases, and the junction holds 6 bases not matched to any gene. Findings and caveats that apply to the study as a whole: Although some 28 CD8+ CDR3 sequences were shared by patients and controls, these sequences appeared highly expressed in patients and within the immunodominant clones of patients. Between patients and healthy controls, no significant difference in CD8+ Simpson's diversity was found (P=0.060).

Sequenced sample: sorted CD4+, CD8+, or CD8+CD57+ T cells (not recorded which) from PBMCs. This receptor was identified in a human donor with aplastic anemia. This sequence uses TRBV6-5 and TRBJ1-5, and TRBD1 aligns with 7 junction nucleotides. Here the CDR3 is given as CASSPGQCQHF. The DNA sequence is as follows: TGTGCCAGCAGCCCGGGACAGTGTCAGCATTTT.